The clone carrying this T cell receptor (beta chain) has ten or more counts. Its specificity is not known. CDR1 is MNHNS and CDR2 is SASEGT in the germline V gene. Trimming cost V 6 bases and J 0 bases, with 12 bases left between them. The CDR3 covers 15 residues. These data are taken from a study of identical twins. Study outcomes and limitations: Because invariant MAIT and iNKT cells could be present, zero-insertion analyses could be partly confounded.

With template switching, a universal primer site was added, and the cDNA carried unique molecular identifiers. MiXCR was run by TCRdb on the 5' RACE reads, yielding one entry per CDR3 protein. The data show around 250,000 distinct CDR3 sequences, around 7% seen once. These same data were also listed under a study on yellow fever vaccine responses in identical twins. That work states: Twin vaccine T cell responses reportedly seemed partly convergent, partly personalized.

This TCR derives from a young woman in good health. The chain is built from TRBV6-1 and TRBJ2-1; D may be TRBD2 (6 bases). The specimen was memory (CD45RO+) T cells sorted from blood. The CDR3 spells CASRGSGSSYNEQFF. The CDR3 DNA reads TGTGCCAGCAGAGGTAGCGGCAGCTCCTACAATGAGCAGTTCTTC.